The 32 T cell receptor beta chains presented below share a single source sample, sequenced in a study of T cell responses to AZD1222 COVID-19 vaccine. Repertoires were generated with immunoSEQ multiplex PCR, while TCRdb's copy carries only in-frame clones and drops some. The profile shows 80,000 to 95,000 clones, about nine tenths of them singletons. The sequencing used peripheral blood, collected on day 0 of MenACWY control vaccination. These receptors came from an adult in good health.

The CDR3 bases are TGTGCCAGCAAGAACAGGGGGCCTCTTGGGGTTGGCTACACCTTC. It encodes CASKNRGPLGVGYTF. The chain recombines TRBV3-1 (or the pseudogene TRBV3-2) with TRBJ1-2, with 9 bases matching TRBD1. The CDR3 is made up of 15 amino acids. The germline V gene has CDR1 LGHDT and CDR2 YNNKEL (reference sequence). The junction had 13 bases not matched to a gene; V was cut back by 7 bases and J by 7 bases.

The chain has TRBV21-1 and TRBJ2-1; TRBD1 was called by the table and not checked on the DNA. TRBV21-1 is noted as a pseudogene. CDR3 length equals 15 residues. The CDR3 region has the DNA TGTGCCAGCAGCGCCCCGCACAGGAATTTGAATGAGCAGTTCTTC. Protein product: CASSAPHRNLNEQFF.

The rearrangement joins TRBV9 to TRBJ1-2, with D perhaps TRBD1 (5 bases). Trimming left V 0 bases short and J 0 bases short, with 12 bases between. Germline assignment: CDR1 SGDLS and CDR2 YYNGEE. The CDR3 extends over 16 amino acids. In DNA form, the CDR3 reads TGTGCCAGCAGCGTAGGACGGGGGGGAGCTAACTATGGCTACACCTTC. This encodes CASSVGRGGANYGYTF. The variable domain in full, with the rest retrieved from reference TRBV9 and TRBJ1-2, is DSGVTQTPKHLITATGQRVTLRCSPRSGDLSVYWYQQSLDQGLQFLIQYYNGEERAKGNILERFSAQQFPDLHSELNLSSLELGDSALYFCASSVGRGGANYGYTFGSGTRLTVV.

The V and J genes are TRBV27 and TRBJ1-2; D gene uncertain. Looked up from germline, CDR1 is MNHEY and CDR2 is SMNVEV (reference sequence). The V gene lost 8 bases and the J gene lost 1 base, with 20 bases spanning the gap. There are 16 residues in the CDR3. The CDR3 spells CASCRAPVGVNYGYTF. The CDR3 DNA sequence: TGTGCCAGCTGCCGGGCTCCCGTTGGGGTTAACTATGGCTACACCTTC.

The chain uses TRBV21-1 and TRBJ1-2. TRBV21-1 is a pseudogene locus. CDR3 length equals 14 residues. CDR3 DNA: TGTGCCAGCAGCAAAGTCCCAGGCGGCTATGGCTACACCTTC. Translation gives CASSKVPGGYGYTF.

The V and J genes are TRBV7-9 and TRBJ2-2; D uncertain. V was trimmed by 2 bases and J by 4 bases, leaving 5 bases between them. The V gene's germline CDR1 is SEHNR and CDR2 FQNEAQ (reference sequence). The CDR3 has 13 residues. This CDR3 reads CASSLKPTGELFF. For the CDR3, the DNA is TGTGCCAGCAGCTTAAAACCCACCGGGGAGCTGTTTTTT.

The chain has TRBV2 and TRBJ1-5; TRBD1 matches at 7 bases. In germline, CDR1 is SNHLY, CDR2 FYNNEI. The trim removed 4 bases at V and 1 base at J, leaving 4 bases unmatched. The CDR3 contains 15 residues. CDR3 sequence: CASSVDRLSNQPQHF. The CDR3 region has the DNA TGTGCCAGCAGTGTGGACAGGTTAAGCAATCAGCCCCAGCATTTT. Combining the CDR3 with reference TRBV2 and TRBJ1-5 gives the whole variable domain EPEVTQTPSHQVTQMGQEVILRCVPISNHLYFYWYRQILGQKVEFLVSFYNNEISEKSEIFDDQFSVERPDGSNFTLKIRSTKLEDSAMYFCASSVDRLSNQPQHFGDGTRLSIL.

The V and J genes are TRBV18 and TRBJ2-7; TRBD2 matches 11 bases. The CDR3 consists of 14 residues. V dropped 4 bases and J dropped 5; count of bases not matched to a gene: 4. In germline, CDR1 is KGHSH, CDR2 LQKENI. The CDR3 spells CASSQTSGADEQYF. The CDR3 nucleotides read TGTGCCAGCTCACAGACTAGCGGGGCTGACGAGCAGTACTTC. The full variable domain, with the rest looked up from reference TRBV18 and TRBJ2-7, is NAGVMQNPRHLVRRRGQEARLRCSPMKGHSHVYWYRQLPEEGLKFMVYLQKENIIDESGMPKERFSAEFPKEGPSILRIQQVVRGDSAAYFCASSQTSGADEQYFGPGTRLTVT.

The V and J genes are TRBV5-4 and TRBJ2-2; D gene uncertain. Germline V lookup: CDR1 SGHNT, CDR2 YYREEE (reference sequence). This CDR3 is built from 13 residues. Trimming took off 0 bases at V and 5 bases at J, with 5 bases between the two ends. The CDR3 loop is CASSLVRTGELFF. The CDR3 bases are TGTGCCAGCAGCTTGGTTCGTACCGGGGAGCTGTTTTTT.

This chain uses TRBV5-1 with TRBJ2-3; 9 bases line up with TRBD2. V lost 0 bases, J lost 3 bases, and 8 bases stayed unmatched. The CDR3 runs to 17 residues. Germline-derived CDR1 and CDR2 are SGHRS and YFSETQ. The CDR3 loop reads CASSLGSSSGGTDTQYF. In nucleotides, the CDR3 is TGCGCCAGCAGCTTGGGATCGAGTAGCGGGGGAACAGATACGCAGTATTTT.

The J gene is TRBJ2-1, the V gene TRBV2; a weak D match, TRBD2 (6 bases). The CDR3 runs 14 residues. Trimming removed 6 bases at V and 7 bases at J, with 16 bases between. The germline gives CDR1 SNHLY, CDR2 FYNNEI. This CDR3 is CASRSAGSLNEQFF. CDR3 bases: TGTGCCAGCAGATCTGCGGGGTCACTAAATGAGCAGTTCTTC. The full variable domain, with the rest looked up from reference TRBV2 and TRBJ2-1, is EPEVTQTPSHQVTQMGQEVILRCVPISNHLYFYWYRQILGQKVEFLVSFYNNEISEKSEIFDDQFSVERPDGSNFTLKIRSTKLEDSAMYFCASRSAGSLNEQFFGPGTRLTVL.

V and J are TRBV11-2 and TRBJ1-5; D remains ambiguous. Looked up from germline, CDR1 is SGHAT and CDR2 is FQNNGV. The ends were cut back, 1 base at V and 3 bases at J, with 13 bases in the middle. This CDR3 has 16 amino acids. CDR3 nucleotides: TGTGCCAGCAGCTTAGTTTCGTACAGCTTCAATCAGCCCCAGCATTTT. It is translated as CASSLVSYSFNQPQHF. Together with reference TRBV11-2 and TRBJ1-5, the CDR3 gives the full variable domain: EAGVAQSPRYKIIEKRQSVAFWCNPISGHATLYWYQQILGQGPKLLIQFQNNGVVDDSQLPKDRFSAERLKGVDSTLKIQPAKLEDSAVYLCASSLVSYSFNQPQHFGDGTRLSIL.

The V and J genes are TRBV6-2 or TRBV6-3 and TRBJ1-2; 7 bases are a match to TRBD1. J was trimmed by 6 bases and V by 5 bases; bases with no gene match: 9. This CDR3 contains 14 residues. CDR1 MNHEY and CDR2 SVGEGT come from the germline V gene. In DNA form, the CDR3 reads TGTGCCAGCAGTAAGGGGGCCCAGCTGAATGGCTACACCTTC. This gives the protein CASSKGAQLNGYTF.

The chain links TRBV11-2 to TRBJ2-2; a weak D match, TRBD2 (5 bases). The CDR3 length is 12 residues. CDR1 and CDR2 (germline): SGHAT, FQNNGV. V was shortened by 3 bases and J by 8 bases, with 7 bases between the two germline ends. CDR3 in DNA: TGTGCCAGCAGCTTCGGGGAAGGGGAGCTGTTTTTT. Protein sequence: CASSFGEGELFF.

The chain uses TRBV4-3 and TRBJ1-3, with D hard to call. The CDR3 contains 14 residues. CDR1 LGHNA and CDR2 YSLEER come from the germline V gene. Trimming took 0 bases from V and 3 from J, leaving 6 bases between them. The CDR3 coding sequence is TGCGCCAGCAGCCAAGATACAAATGGAAACACCATATATTTT. Protein: CASSQDTNGNTIYF.

This rearrangement joins TRBV11-2 to TRBJ2-1, with 8 nucleotides matching TRBD2. V was clipped by 2 bases and J by 7 bases; unmatched bases: 10. CDR1 and CDR2 (germline): SGHAT, FQNNGV. CDR3 length: 16 amino acids. In nucleotides, the CDR3 is TGTGCCAGCAGCTTAATTTACGGGGGGGCTTGGAATGAGCAGTTCTTC. This gives the protein CASSLIYGGAWNEQFF.

This chain uses TRBV3-1 (or the pseudogene TRBV3-2) with TRBJ1-1, with unresolved D. The CDR3 length is 12 residues. The V end was cut by 11 bases, the J end by 1 base, with 11 bases between. CDR1 and CDR2 (germline): LGHDT, YNNKEL (reference sequence). The CDR3 loop reads CAASDPNTEAFF. The CDR3 bases are TGTGCCGCCAGCGACCCGAACACTGAAGCTTTCTTT.

This chain connects TRBV7-6 to TRBJ1-2; TRBD1 aligns across 10 bases. V lost 5 bases to trimming and J lost 4 bases; unmatched junction nucleotides: 13. Germline V gives CDR1 SGHVS, CDR2 FNYEAQ. The CDR3 is made up of 17 amino acids. CDR3 sequence: CASSPRDRGAEVYGYTF. CDR3 DNA: TGTGCCAGCAGCCCCCGGGACAGGGGCGCGGAAGTCTATGGCTACACCTTC.

V is TRBV10-1 and J is TRBJ1-6; D gene ambiguous. The CDR3 contains 13 residues. Trimming pared 7 bases from V and 9 bases from J, leaving 13 bases between. Germline loops: CDR1 WNHNN, CDR2 SYGVQD (reference sequence). CDR3 residues: CASTPFRASPLHF. The DNA of the CDR3 is TGCGCCAGCACCCCTTTTAGGGCTTCACCCCTCCACTTT.

In its sample, this clone was seen once. This chain joins TRBV5-8 and TRBJ2-3; 10 bases agree with TRBD1. This CDR3 is built from 17 residues. Germline V lookup: CDR1 SGHTS, CDR2 YDEGEE. Trimming at V came to 4 bases and at J to 0 bases, leaving 8 bases not matched to a gene. CDR3 sequence: CASSMGQGYTSTDTQYF. As DNA, the CDR3 is TGTGCCAGCAGCATGGGACAGGGGTACACCAGCACAGATACGCAGTATTTT.

The J gene is TRBJ1-3, the V gene TRBV28; 7 bases line up with TRBD1. J gave up 3 bases and V 6 bases, and 8 bases lay outside the gene matches. This CDR3 contains 15 residues. The germline V gene has CDR1 MDHEN and CDR2 SYDVKM. CDR3 bases: TGTGCCAGCAGACAACTGGGACAGAATGGAAACACCATATATTTT. It translates to CASRQLGQNGNTIYF.

This chain connects TRBV5-4 to TRBJ1-5, with D unresolved. From germline, CDR1 is SGHNT and CDR2 YYREEE (reference sequence). The CDR3 totals 12 residues. The germline V and J ends were trimmed by 1 base and 1 base, with 0 bases remaining between them. The CDR3 loop is CASSLSNQPQHF. CDR3 nucleotides: TGTGCCAGCAGCTTGAGCAATCAGCCCCAGCATTTT.

This chain uses TRBV7-2 with TRBJ2-1; 9 nucleotides align to TRBD2. Germline V CDR1 and CDR2: SGHTA, FQGNSA. The V segment lost 8 bases and the J segment 6 bases; nucleotides outside the gene matches: 8. The length of the CDR3 is 14 residues. The CDR3 region has the DNA TGTGCCAGCGGCCTGGCGGGGGGGCCCAATGAGCAGTTCTTC. Protein product: CASGLAGGPNEQFF.

The table lists this clone with a count of one. The V and J genes are TRBV2 and TRBJ2-7, with TRBD2 as a possible D gene (7 bases). Germline V lookup: CDR1 SNHLY, CDR2 FYNNEI. This CDR3 is built from 16 residues. Trimming left V 7 bases short and J 0 bases short, with 19 bases between. The DNA for the CDR3 is TGTGCCAGCATCTCTGGGGGGGGGCCCAACTCCTACGAGCAGTACTTC. This gives the protein CASISGGGPNSYEQYF.

CDR3 protein: CASSLATQYF. The DNA of the CDR3 is TGTGCCAGCAGCTTGGCAACCCAGTACTTC. The rearrangement joins TRBV2 to TRBJ2-5, with D unclear. Germline values: CDR1 SNHLY, CDR2 FYNNEI. V was cut by 6 bases and J by 8 bases, with 7 bases left in between. This CDR3 spans 10 amino acids.

V usage is TRBV7-3 and J usage is TRBJ2-2, with D possibly TRBD2 on 6 matching bases. The germline gives CDR1 SGHTA, CDR2 FQGTGA. The CDR3 runs 15 residues. The ends were cut back, 2 bases at V and 6 bases at J, with 13 bases in the middle. In DNA form, the CDR3 reads TGTGCCAGCAGCTTACGGGACTGGGGACCCGGGGAGCTGTTTTTT. Its translation is CASSLRDWGPGELFF.

The chain employs TRBV7-9 and TRBJ2-6; 9 nucleotides agree with TRBD1. The CDR3 totals 19 residues. J was trimmed by 1 base and V by 5 bases; bases with no gene match: 12. Per the germline V gene, CDR1 is SEHNR and CDR2 is FQNEAQ (reference sequence). The CDR3 nucleotides read TGTGCCAGCAGCGCCCCCCGAGGGACAGGGACTTCTGGGGCCAACGTCCTGACTTTC. Amino acids: CASSAPRGTGTSGANVLTF.

This chain uses TRBV19 with TRBJ1-5; D remains unclear. Trimming left V 9 bases short and J 0 bases short, with 12 bases between. The germline gives CDR1 LNHDA, CDR2 SQIVND (reference sequence). The CDR3 extends over 14 amino acids. The CDR3 DNA sequence: TGTGCCAGCGCGGCAAAAAATAGCAATCAGCCCCAGCATTTT. Translation gives CASAAKNSNQPQHF.

This chain joins TRBV6-6 and TRBJ2-3; 9 bases map to TRBD2. Germline V gene lookup returns CDR1 MNHNY and CDR2 SVGAGI (reference sequence). CDR3 length equals 15 residues. Trimming at V came to 3 bases and at J to 0 bases, leaving 1 base not matched to a gene. CDR3 bases: TGTGCCAGCAGTTATAGCGGGGGAAGCACAGATACGCAGTATTTT. Amino acids: CASSYSGGSTDTQYF.

The chain recombines TRBV24-1 with TRBJ2-2; D might be TRBD2 (6 bases). V lost 12 bases and J lost 3, with 13 bases in between. The CDR3 is 13 amino acids. Germline V gene lookup returns CDR1 KGHDR and CDR2 SFDVKD. The CDR3 DNA follows: TGTGCCTCGGGACTCCAATACACCGGGGAGCTGTTTTTT. It is translated as CASGLQYTGELFF.

The chain links TRBV7-9 to TRBJ2-3; D uncertain. V was clipped by 1 base and J by 2 bases, with 10 bases between them. Germline V gene sequence: CDR1 SEHNR, CDR2 FQNEAQ (reference sequence). This CDR3 is built from 15 residues. CDR3 in DNA: TGTGCCAGCAGCTTAGTCGGGCTCACCACAGATACGCAGTATTTT. This gives the protein CASSLVGLTTDTQYF. Filled out from reference TRBV7-9 and TRBJ2-3, the complete variable domain reads DTGVSQNPRHKITKRGQNVTFRCDPISEHNRLYWYRQTLGQGPEFLTYFQNEAQLEKSRLLSDRFSAERPKGSFSTLEIQRTEQGDSAMYLCASSLVGLTTDTQYFGPGTRLTVL.

This chain uses TRBV20-1 with TRBJ2-1; 8 nucleotides agree with TRBD1. V gave up 3 bases and J gave up 8 bases; unmatched junction bases: 9. The germline V gene encodes CDR1 DFQATT and CDR2 SNEGSKA (reference sequence). The CDR3 consists of 14 residues. CDR3 sequence reads: CSASMPGQGHEQFF. The CDR3 DNA is TGCAGTGCTAGTATGCCTGGACAGGGCCATGAGCAGTTCTTC.